The sequence of this T cell receptor beta chain was determined in a study of blood T cell repertoires in COVID-19. Study information: Material from acute and convalescent COVID-19 was sourced from the United States, Italy and Spain. Nucleic acid was either cDNA or gDNA, and it came from T cells, B-cell-depleted T cells, or PBMCs.

V lost 7 bases and J lost 6; bases outside the gene matches: 8. The CDR3 covers 15 residues. Germline loops: CDR1 LNHDA, CDR2 SQIVND (reference sequence). As originally analysed: Amplification with reference gene primers provided the estimates of nucleated cell counts. Produced via immunoSEQ multiplex PCR; TCRdb's table is partial and in-frame only. V and J calls and clone size come straight from that table; D and trimming were deduced from the DNA. The data contain about 220,000 clones, about 88% of them singletons. The source material was peripheral blood. This clonotype was sampled from a man aged 35 to 55 with active or convalescent COVID-19. The rearrangement links TRBV19 to TRBJ1-6, with 8 bases matching TRBD1. DNA for the CDR3: TGTGCCAGTACCACGACAGGGGCTACTAATTCACCCCTCCACTTT. Its translation is CASTTTGATNSPLHF.